This TCR beta chain was obtained from a study of technical replicates of blood from a handful of donors. Germline-derived CDR1 and CDR2 are MNHEY and SMNVEV (reference sequence). Trimming left V 6 bases short and J 8 bases short, with 20 bases between. The CDR3 totals 15 residues. Assay: immunoSEQ multiplex PCR; the TCRdb copy retains only in-frame clones and omits some. The data show about 61,000 clones, almost 97% seen once. This receptor was taken from a human donor in good health. The rearrangement uses TRBV27 and TRBJ2-1; D unresolved. The material sequenced was T cells isolated from PBMCs. The CDR3 protein is CASSPDSLVSDEQFF. As DNA, the CDR3 is TGTGCCAGCAGCCCTGACTCCCTAGTGAGCGATGAGCAGTTCTTC.